The 29 T cell receptor beta chains in this list originate from one sample, sequenced in a study of blood T cell repertoires in COVID-19 (dated by TCRdb to 2020 to 2022). Library preparation employed the immunoSEQ multiplex PCR assay. TCRdb re-hosts the immuneACCESS table, in-frame sequences only. Its copies lack some clones; in the studies checked, an unresolved V gene accounts for under half of them, and the cause for the rest is not known. The sample data list approximately 170,000 clones, and around 86% of these were observed just once. The ten largest account for 13% of the sample. The sample comprised peripheral blood. The receptor set was obtained from a man aged 70 or older who had recovered from COVID-19.

This clone was counted a single time. This chain joins TRBV2 and TRBJ1-3, with 8 bases that match TRBD1. Germline CDR1 SNHLY, CDR2 FYNNEI. Trimming removed 8 bases from V and 4 bases from J; junction bases left unmatched: 4. This CDR3 is 13 amino acids long. The CDR3 is CASRQGFGNTIYF. Here the CDR3 DNA reads TGTGCCAGCCGACAGGGGTTCGGAAACACCATATATTTT.

CDR3 sequence: CASSHPRGLAGENNEQFF. In DNA form, the CDR3 reads TGTGCCAGCAGCCACCCAAGGGGACTAGCGGGAGAGAACAATGAGCAGTTCTTC. The chain joins TRBV3-1 (or the pseudogene TRBV3-2) to TRBJ2-1; 14 bases line up with TRBD2. Germline CDR1 is LGHDT and CDR2 is YNNKEL (reference sequence). The CDR3 runs 18 residues. J was trimmed by 5 bases and V by 3 bases; bases with no gene match: 9.

The gene calls are TRBV5-4 and TRBJ1-3; D call uncertain. Germline V gene lookup returns CDR1 SGHNT and CDR2 YYREEE (reference sequence). Trimming removed 4 bases from V and 0 bases from J, with 11 bases in between. The CDR3 contains 15 residues. The CDR3: CASSPSENSGNTIYF. The CDR3 coding sequence is TGTGCCAGCAGCCCGTCGGAGAACTCTGGAAACACCATATATTTT.

V usage is TRBV7-6 and J usage is TRBJ2-5; the match to TRBD2 covers 7 bases. The V segment lost 1 base and the J segment 5 bases; nucleotides outside the gene matches: 10. The CDR3 runs to 16 residues. Germline lookup yields CDR1 SGHVS and CDR2 FNYEAQ. The CDR3 DNA is TGTGCCAGCAGCTTAGAAGGCGGGAGTATTGGGGAGACCCAGTACTTC. The encoded protein is CASSLEGGSIGETQYF.

The chain combines TRBV5-6 with TRBJ2-1; TRBD1 agrees at 9 bases. The CDR3 is 14 residues long. Unmatched junction bases numbered 7, after V lost 4 bases and J lost 8 bases. The germline V gene encodes CDR1 SGHDT and CDR2 YYEEEE. The CDR3 DNA reads as TGTGCCAGCAGCCTAGGGACAGGGTCCGATGAGCAGTTCTTC. As protein: CASSLGTGSDEQFF.

The CDR3 DNA reads as TGTGCCAGCACCACTCGTGGGCTTTCCACAGATACGCAGTATTTT. Translating it yields CASTTRGLSTDTQYF. The chain employs TRBV6-6 and TRBJ2-3, with D unclear. CDR3 length equals 15 residues. V shed 7 bases and J shed 2 bases, with 16 bases lying between them. Looked up from germline, CDR1 is MNHNY and CDR2 is SVGAGI (reference sequence).

This chain connects TRBV27 to TRBJ2-3; 7 bases map to TRBD2. Germline V CDR1 and CDR2: MNHEY, SMNVEV (reference sequence). Trimming cost V 7 bases and J 2 bases; bases outside gene matches: 6. The CDR3 has 14 amino acids. The CDR3 loop reads CASKTSAPTDTQYF. The DNA of the CDR3 is TGTGCCAGCAAAACTAGCGCGCCCACAGATACGCAGTATTTT.

The rearrangement joins TRBV30 to TRBJ2-5, with D perhaps matching TRBD1 (5 bases). Deletions cut 2 bases from V and 6 bases from J, with 19 bases between. This CDR3 has 15 residues. Looked up from germline, CDR1 is GTSNPN and CDR2 is SVGIG (reference sequence). The CDR3 protein is CAWSSPQGIVKTQYF. The CDR3 DNA reads TGTGCCTGGAGTTCTCCCCAGGGCATAGTGAAGACCCAGTACTTC.

This clone has just one count. The V call is TRBV11-2, the J call TRBJ2-5; D may be TRBD2 (6 bases). CDR1 and CDR2 from the germline V gene are SGHAT and FQNNGV. This CDR3 has 15 residues. With 5 bases removed from V and 1 base from J, the gap between germline ends came to 14 bases. The CDR3 DNA follows: TGTGCCAGCAGCCGAAGCGGGCCCATCCAAGAGACCCAGTACTTC. Protein: CASSRSGPIQETQYF. The full variable domain, rest sourced from reference TRBV11-2 and TRBJ2-5, is EAGVAQSPRYKIIEKRQSVAFWCNPISGHATLYWYQQILGQGPKLLIQFQNNGVVDDSQLPKDRFSAERLKGVDSTLKIQPAKLEDSAVYLCASSRSGPIQETQYFGPGTRLLVL.

This chain uses TRBV5-1 with TRBJ1-4; 9 nucleotides align to TRBD1. The trim removed 5 bases at V and 7 bases at J, leaving 6 bases unmatched. Looked up from germline, CDR1 is SGHRS and CDR2 is YFSETQ. The CDR3 is 14 residues long. The chain's CDR3 is CASRDGTGSEKLFF. In DNA form, the CDR3 reads TGCGCCAGCAGGGACGGGACAGGGAGTGAAAAACTGTTTTTT.

V usage is TRBV7-9 and J usage is TRBJ1-1, with 11 bases lining up with TRBD1. The germline V gene encodes CDR1 SEHNR and CDR2 FQNEAQ (reference sequence). V was pared by 2 bases and J by 4 bases, with 9 bases of the junction left unmatched. The CDR3 spans 17 residues. CDR3 nucleotide sequence: TGTGCCAGCAGCTTAATGCCGGGACAGGGGGAGAGCACTGAAGCTTTCTTT. Translated, it gives CASSLMPGQGESTEAFF.

This chain uses TRBV7-9 with TRBJ2-2; 11 nucleotides match TRBD1. CDR3 length: 15 amino acids. The junction had 4 bases not matched to a gene; V was cut back by 5 bases and J by 5 bases. CDR1 and CDR2 (germline): SEHNR, FQNEAQ (reference sequence). For the CDR3, the DNA is TGTGCCAGCAGCACGGACAGGGGGCAGACCGGGGAGCTGTTTTTT. This translates into CASSTDRGQTGELFF.

J is TRBJ2-2 and V is TRBV6-5, with a tentative D call TRBD1 (6 bases). The CDR3 is 15 amino acids. Trimming shortened V by 2 bases and J by 1 base, and 8 bases separated the two germline ends. Germline assignment: CDR1 MNHEY and CDR2 SVGAGI. The CDR3 DNA reads TGTGCCAGCAGTTACACAGGGAGGAACACCGGGGAGCTGTTTTTT. It specifies CASSYTGRNTGELFF.

Here the CDR3 reads CASSARTGERAFF. Here the CDR3 DNA reads TGTGCCAGCAGCGCCCGGACAGGGGAGCGAGCTTTCTTT. The rearrangement joins TRBV7-2 to TRBJ1-1; 9 bases map to TRBD1. Germline values: CDR1 SGHTA, CDR2 FQGNSA. With 5 bases clipped from V and 10 bases from J, the junction kept 8 bases outside the gene matches. The CDR3 covers 13 residues.

Regarding this clone: Within the sample, other DNA sequences also encode this same CDR3. V usage is TRBV5-1 and J usage is TRBJ1-4; 8 bases fit TRBD1. Per germline, CDR1 SGHRS and CDR2 YFSETQ. The ends lost 2 bases at V and 8 bases at J; junction bases unmatched: 5. The CDR3 loop spans 14 amino acids. For the CDR3, the DNA is TGCGCCAGCAGCTTCGGACAGGGAGGGGAAAAACTGTTTTTT. This sequence encodes CASSFGQGGEKLFF.

CDR3 sequence: CASRVRGQGATPSDTQYF. The CDR3 region has the DNA TGTGCCAGCAGGGTAAGGGGACAGGGGGCCACCCCTTCGGATACGCAGTATTTT. V gene TRBV7-2 combines with J gene TRBJ2-3, with TRBD1 matching over 12 bases. Germline CDR1 reads SGHTA; CDR2 reads FQGNSA. The CDR3 covers 18 residues. The V segment lost 6 bases and the J segment 6 bases; nucleotides outside the gene matches: 16. Full variable domain (rest looked up from reference TRBV7-2 and TRBJ2-3): GAGVSQSPSNKVTEKGKDVELRCDPISGHTALYWYRQSLGQGLEFLIYFQGNSAPDKSGLPSDRFSAERTGGSVSTLTIQRTQQEDSAVYLCASRVRGQGATPSDTQYFGPGTRLTVL.

The chain joins TRBV10-3 to TRBJ2-7, with 13 bases identical to TRBD2. CDR1 ENHRY and CDR2 SYGVKD come from the germline V gene. This CDR3 comprises 17 residues. Germline trimming cut 0 bases from V and 3 bases from J; bases unmatched to any gene: 5. DNA of the CDR3: TGTGCCATCAGTGAGTCTACTAGCGGGGGGGCCGTCTACGAGCAGTACTTC. Amino acid sequence: CAISESTSGGAVYEQYF.

CDR3 sequence reads: CASSFSPLANSPLHF. The CDR3 coding sequence is TGTGCCAGCAGCTTTTCCCCACTCGCCAATTCACCCCTCCACTTT. This rearrangement joins TRBV7-2 to TRBJ1-6; D gene uncertain. Trimming took 3 bases from V and 7 from J, leaving 13 bases between them. Per the germline V gene, CDR1 is SGHTA and CDR2 is FQGNSA. The CDR3 is 15 residues long.

V gene TRBV5-4 combines with J gene TRBJ1-4; possibly TRBD1 for D (6 bases). The CDR3 covers 15 residues. V gave up 4 bases and J gave up 5 bases, with 15 bases separating them. Germline-derived CDR1 and CDR2 are SGHNT and YYREEE (reference sequence). The CDR3 DNA sequence: TGTGCCAGCAGCCGGGAGGGAGGGGGAAATGAAAAACTGTTTTTT. Translating gives CASSREGGGNEKLFF.

The chain is built from TRBV28 and TRBJ2-2; D uncertain. Germline assignment: CDR1 MDHEN and CDR2 SYDVKM. The CDR3 loop spans 12 amino acids. V was cut by 3 bases and J by 4 bases, with 3 bases left in between. The CDR3 here is CASSFSTGELFF. The CDR3 nucleotides read TGTGCCAGCAGTTTCAGCACCGGGGAGCTGTTTTTT.

The rearrangement joins TRBV28 to TRBJ2-1; no firm D call. CDR1 is MDHEN, CDR2 SYDVKM, per germline. CDR3 size: 13 residues. Trimming removed 5 bases at V and 5 bases at J, with 10 bases between. The CDR3 loop reads CASSPATNNEQFF. The DNA of the CDR3 is TGTGCCAGCAGTCCCGCTACCAACAATGAGCAGTTCTTC.

The chain couples TRBV11-2 to TRBJ1-5; the match to TRBD1 covers 7 bases. The CDR3 sequence is 15 residues long. The ends lost 0 bases at V and 5 bases at J; junction bases unmatched: 4. CDR1 and CDR2 from the germline V gene are SGHAT and FQNNGV. CDR3 sequence reads: CASSLEMTGHQPQHF. DNA for the CDR3: TGTGCCAGCAGCTTAGAGATGACAGGGCATCAGCCCCAGCATTTT.

As for this clone: Distinct nucleotide sequences in the sample also encode this CDR3. The chain combines TRBV4-3 with TRBJ2-7; possibly TRBD1 for D (6 bases). The V and J ends lost 3 bases and 6 bases respectively, with 9 bases between them. The length of the CDR3 is 12 residues. The germline CDR1 and CDR2 sequences are LGHNA and YSLEER. CDR3 nucleotide sequence: TGCGCCAGCAGCCAGGACAGACGCGAGCAGTACTTC. Its translation is CASSQDRREQYF.

The chain has TRBV5-1 and TRBJ2-1, with TRBD2 matching 10 bases. The germline CDR1 and CDR2 sequences are SGHRS and YFSETQ. This CDR3 spans 16 amino acids. V shed 0 bases, J shed 3 bases, and the junction held 3 bases outside the gene matches. CDR3 amino acids: CASSLGRLAGYNEQFF. The CDR3 nucleotides are TGCGCCAGCAGCTTGGGTCGACTAGCGGGCTACAATGAGCAGTTCTTC.

The gene calls are TRBV6-2 or TRBV6-3 and TRBJ2-1; TRBD2 agrees at 9 bases. The trim removed 1 base at V and 5 bases at J, leaving 9 bases unmatched. The CDR3 runs to 17 residues. Per germline, CDR1 MNHEY and CDR2 SVGEGT. The CDR3 here is CASSYWKGLALNNEQFF. The CDR3 bases are TGTGCCAGCAGTTACTGGAAAGGACTAGCGCTAAACAATGAGCAGTTCTTC.

This clone has just a few counts. The CDR3 sequence: CASTNRGRFSGNTIYF. DNA of the CDR3: TGTGCCAGTACAAACAGGGGGCGTTTCTCTGGAAACACCATATATTTT. This chain uses TRBV19 with TRBJ1-3; 9 nucleotides agree with TRBD1. V lost 7 bases, J lost 0 bases, and 7 bases stayed unmatched. CDR3 length: 16 residues. Germline V gene data show CDR1 as LNHDA and CDR2 as SQIVND (reference sequence).

This chain joins TRBV27 and TRBJ1-5; D is perhaps TRBD1 (6 bases). CDR3 length: 14 residues. The germline V and J ends were trimmed by 6 bases and 2 bases, with 11 bases remaining between them. The germline CDR1 and CDR2 sequences are MNHEY and SMNVEV (reference sequence). This CDR3 is CASSPRQGNQPQHF. CDR3 nucleotide sequence: TGTGCCAGCAGCCCCCGACAGGGCAATCAGCCCCAGCATTTT.

This chain uses TRBV27 with TRBJ2-1; 9 bases map to TRBD2. V gave up 5 bases and J gave up 6 bases; unmatched junction bases: 14. Germline V gene sequence: CDR1 MNHEY, CDR2 SMNVEV (reference sequence). The CDR3 spans 17 residues. CDR3 region: CASSPGVAGVLSNEQFF. In nucleotides, the CDR3 is TGTGCCAGCAGTCCGGGGGTAGCGGGAGTATTAAGCAATGAGCAGTTCTTC.

This clone is a singleton in its sample. The V gene is TRBV28, the J gene TRBJ2-2; no definite D call. This CDR3 is 14 amino acids long. Trimming cost V 0 bases and J 8 bases, with 10 bases left between them. CDR1 is MDHEN and CDR2 is SYDVKM in the germline V gene. CDR3 loop: CASSLWVGLGELFF. The DNA of the CDR3 is TGTGCCAGCAGTTTATGGGTCGGGTTGGGGGAGCTGTTTTTT.